This TCR beta chain was found in a study of T-cell reconstitution after alpha-beta-depleted transplantation in children. Findings of the study overall: Reportedly, only several hundred clones from non-depleted graft cells drove alpha-beta T-cell counts at about two months. From newly produced T cells came most of the T-cell counts and diversity one year after transplant. After transplant, high TCRbeta diversity at day 60 in some patients arose from surviving recipient T cells and thymic progenitors.

In the case of this clonotype: Antigen: not known.

Unique molecular identifiers were incorporated during preparation of the TCRbeta library. MiXCR was run by TCRdb on the PCR reads, yielding one entry per CDR3 protein. The sample has about 980,000 distinct CDR3 sequences, about 29% seen once. The CDR3 covers 15 residues. Germline V lookup: CDR1 SGDLS, CDR2 YYNGEE. V lost 0 bases, J lost 6 bases, and 16 bases lay in between. The sample was PBMCs, mostly from graft donor cells, taken 360 days after TCRalphabeta/CD19-depleted stem cell transplant. The receptor's source is a boy younger than two who had a stem cell transplant for SCID, so the T cells may come from the graft donor. The rearrangement uses TRBV9 and TRBJ2-7; D is possibly TRBD2 (6 bases). The CDR3 loop reads CASSVEGTRGGEQYF. In nucleotides, the CDR3 is TGTGCCAGCAGCGTAGAGGGGACGCGGGGTGGCGAGCAGTACTTC.